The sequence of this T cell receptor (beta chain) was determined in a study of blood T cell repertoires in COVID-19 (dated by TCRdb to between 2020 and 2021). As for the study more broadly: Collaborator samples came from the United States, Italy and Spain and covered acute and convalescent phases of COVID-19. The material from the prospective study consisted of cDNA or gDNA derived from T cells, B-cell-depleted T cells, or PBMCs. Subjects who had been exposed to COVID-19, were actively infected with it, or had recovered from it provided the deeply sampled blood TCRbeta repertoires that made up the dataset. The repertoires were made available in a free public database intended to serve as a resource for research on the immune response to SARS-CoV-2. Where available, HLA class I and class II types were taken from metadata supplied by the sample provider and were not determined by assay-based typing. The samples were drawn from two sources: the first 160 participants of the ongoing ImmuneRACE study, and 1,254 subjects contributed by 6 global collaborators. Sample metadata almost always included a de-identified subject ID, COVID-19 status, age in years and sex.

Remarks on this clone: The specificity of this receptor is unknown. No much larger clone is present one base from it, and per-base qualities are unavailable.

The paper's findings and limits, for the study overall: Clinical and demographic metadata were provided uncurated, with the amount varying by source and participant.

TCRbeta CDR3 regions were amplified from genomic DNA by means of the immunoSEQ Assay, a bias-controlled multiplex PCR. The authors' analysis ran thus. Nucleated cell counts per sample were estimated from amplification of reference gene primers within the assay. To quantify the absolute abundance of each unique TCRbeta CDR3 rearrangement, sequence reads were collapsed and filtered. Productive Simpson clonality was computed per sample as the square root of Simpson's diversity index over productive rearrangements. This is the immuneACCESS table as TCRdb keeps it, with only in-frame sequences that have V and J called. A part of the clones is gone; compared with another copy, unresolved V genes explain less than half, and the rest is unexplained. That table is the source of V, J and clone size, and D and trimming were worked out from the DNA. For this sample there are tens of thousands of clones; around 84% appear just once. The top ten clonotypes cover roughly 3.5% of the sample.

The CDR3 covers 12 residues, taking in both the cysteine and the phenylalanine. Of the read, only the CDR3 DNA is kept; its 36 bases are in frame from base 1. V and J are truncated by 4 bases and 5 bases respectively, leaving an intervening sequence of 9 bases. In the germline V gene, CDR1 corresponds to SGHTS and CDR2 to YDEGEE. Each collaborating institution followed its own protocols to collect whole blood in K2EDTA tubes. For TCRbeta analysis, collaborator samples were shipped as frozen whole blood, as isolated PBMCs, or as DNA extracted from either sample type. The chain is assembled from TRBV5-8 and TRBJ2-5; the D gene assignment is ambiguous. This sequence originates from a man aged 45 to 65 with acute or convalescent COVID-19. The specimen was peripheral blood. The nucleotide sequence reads TGTGCCAGCAGCCAAACACCGGAGACCCAGTACTTC. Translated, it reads CASSQTPETQYF. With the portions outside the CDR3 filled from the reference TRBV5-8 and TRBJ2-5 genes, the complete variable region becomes EAGVTQSPTHLIKTRGQQATLRCSPISGHTSVYWYQQALGLGLQFLLWYDEGEERNRGNFPPRFSGRQFPNYSSELNVNALELEDSALYLCASSQTPETQYFGPGTRLLVL.